Following are 29 T cell receptor beta chains from one sample sequenced in a study of CD8+ T cells in alopecia areata. Following extraction, RNA underwent reverse transcription to cDNA, which served as the sequencing template. Sequenced by immunoSEQ multiplex PCR; TCRdb stores in-frame clones only, minus some. This sample yields about 150,000 clones, of which roughly 58% are seen a single time; about 40% belongs to the top ten. Sequences were obtained from CD8+ T cells sorted from blood. The origin of the receptors is a human donor in good health.

The chain employs TRBV11-3 and TRBJ2-3; weak D call: TRBD2 (6 bases). The germline CDR1 and CDR2 sequences are SGHNT and YENEEA. The V end was cut by 4 bases, the J end by 4 bases, with 12 bases between. The CDR3 has 14 residues. CDR3 sequence: CASSSLTGADTQYF. As DNA, the CDR3 is TGTGCCAGCAGCTCTTTGACGGGGGCAGATACGCAGTATTTT.

This sequence joins TRBV9 and TRBJ2-7; 13 bases fit TRBD2. CDR1 and CDR2 from the germline V gene are SGDLS and YYNGEE. The CDR3 loop spans 15 amino acids. V shed 4 bases and J 1 base; nucleotides not matched to a gene: 2. The CDR3: CASSPGLAGSYEQYF. The DNA of the CDR3 is TGTGCCAGCAGCCCGGGACTAGCGGGATCCTACGAGCAGTACTTC.

This rearrangement joins TRBV29-1 to TRBJ1-1, with a tentative D call TRBD1 (5 bases). Deletions cut 6 bases from V and 5 bases from J, with 19 bases between. The length of the CDR3 is 14 residues. Looked up from germline, CDR1 is SQVTM and CDR2 is ANQGSEA. Here the CDR3 DNA reads TGCAGCGTCCCCTGGGGCAGTCCGCTGACTGAAGCTTTCTTT. Its protein is CSVPWGSPLTEAFF.

CDR3 bases: TGTGCCAGCAGTCCTAGCGGGAGTTATGAAAACATTCAGTACTTC. As protein: CASSPSGSYENIQYF. The V and J genes are TRBV27 and TRBJ2-4; 10 bases are shared with TRBD2. This CDR3 has 15 amino acids. Looked up from germline, CDR1 is MNHEY and CDR2 is SMNVEV (reference sequence). The V and J ends lost 5 bases and 5 bases, in that order; junction bases with no gene match: 6.

The V gene is TRBV10-3, the J gene TRBJ2-7; D not certain. This CDR3 is built from 14 residues. Germline V gives CDR1 ENHRY, CDR2 SYGVKD. Between the trimmed V and J ends, which lost 0 bases and 3 bases, there was a span of 9 bases. CDR3 amino acids: CAISESLDRYEQYF. CDR3 DNA sequence: TGTGCCATCAGTGAGTCTTTGGACCGCTACGAGCAGTACTTC.

This chain joins TRBV6-1 and TRBJ2-7, with D perhaps being TRBD1 or TRBD2 (5 bases each). This CDR3 region has 14 residues. CDR1 is MNHNS and CDR2 is SASEGT in the germline V gene. Trimming removed 8 bases at V and 3 bases at J, with 17 bases between. CDR3 nucleotides: TGTGCCAGCGTGGGGTGGGGACCTAGCTACGAGCAGTACTTC. It codes for CASVGWGPSYEQYF.

The rearrangement joins TRBV14 to TRBJ2-7; 7 nucleotides line up with TRBD1. V shed 4 bases, J shed 10 bases, and the junction held 4 bases outside the gene matches. This CDR3 comprises 11 residues. Germline CDR1 is SGHDN and CDR2 is FVKESK. The CDR3: CASSLGTDQYF. The DNA of the CDR3 is TGTGCCAGCAGCCTCGGGACAGATCAGTACTTC. The variable domain in full, completed from reference TRBV14 and TRBJ2-7, reads EAGVTQFPSHSVIEKGQTVTLRCDPISGHDNLYWYRRVMGKEIKFLLHFVKESKQDESGMPNNRFLAERTGGTYSTLKVQPAELEDSGVYFCASSLGTDQYFGPGTRLTVT.

This chain joins TRBV7-9 and TRBJ1-2; the match to TRBD1 covers 7 bases. The CDR3 runs to 15 residues. The J segment lost 4 bases and the V segment lost 4 bases, leaving 9 bases of the junction unmatched. Germline V lookup: CDR1 SEHNR, CDR2 FQNEAQ (reference sequence). For the CDR3, the DNA is TGTGCCAGCAGCTCCACCAACAGGGGTCCCTATGGCTACACCTTC. This gives the protein CASSSTNRGPYGYTF.

The rearrangement uses TRBV29-1 and TRBJ2-7, with TRBD2 identical over 10 bases. This CDR3 has 17 amino acids. Germline lookup yields CDR1 SQVTM and CDR2 ANQGSEA. After removal of 2 bases from V and 5 bases from J, the junction contained 15 bases not matched to a gene. CDR3 in DNA: TGCAGCGTTGAAAATCCGCGACCTAGCGGGAGCATCGACGAGCAGTACTTC. It specifies CSVENPRPSGSIDEQYF.

This clone was seen only once. The chain carries TRBV5-6 and TRBJ2-1; TRBD1 is a possible D gene (5 bases). V was shortened by 2 bases and J by 3 bases, with 12 bases between the two germline ends. The CDR3 runs to 15 residues. Germline V gene lookup returns CDR1 SGHDT and CDR2 YYEEEE. CDR3 loop: CASSFGWGGYNEQFF. CDR3 coding DNA: TGTGCCAGCAGCTTCGGTTGGGGCGGCTACAATGAGCAGTTCTTC. Full variable domain (rest looked up from reference TRBV5-6 and TRBJ2-1): DAGVTQSPTHLIKTRGQQVTLRCSPKSGHDTVSWYQQALGQGPQFIFQYYEEEERQRGNFPDRFSGHQFPNYSSELNVNALLLGDSALYLCASSFGWGGYNEQFFGPGTRLTVL.

For this clone: A read error may account for a junction end that differs from germline. The sample holds other DNA sequences that translate to the same CDR3. V usage is TRBV6-4 and J usage is TRBJ2-1, with D possibly called TRBD1 or TRBD2 (6 bases each). The germline CDR1 and CDR2 sequences are MRHNA and SNTAGT. The CDR3 runs to 13 residues. The CDR3 protein is CASTGAAYNEQFF. CDR3 DNA sequence: TGCGCCAGCACGGGGGCCGCCTACAATGAGCAGTTCTTC.

This clone was recorded once. This chain uses TRBV11-2 with TRBJ2-3; no definite D call. Germline CDR1 reads SGHAT; CDR2 reads FQNNGV. Trimming left V 1 base short and J 0 bases short, with 11 bases between. The CDR3 is 16 residues long. This chain's CDR3 is CASSLVLWDSTDTQYF. Written as DNA, the CDR3 is TGTGCCAGCAGCTTAGTCTTGTGGGATAGCACAGATACGCAGTATTTT.

The V gene is TRBV9, the J gene TRBJ2-7; no definite D call. There are 13 residues in the CDR3. The germline CDR1 and CDR2 sequences are SGDLS and YYNGEE. V lost 0 bases and J 3 bases, leaving 7 bases between the germline ends. The CDR3 nucleotides are TGTGCCAGCAGCGTAGGCACGAGCTACGAGCAGTACTTC. It encodes CASSVGTSYEQYF.

This clone was found once. The rearrangement links TRBV7-9 to TRBJ2-1, with no clear D. CDR1 and CDR2 from the germline V gene are SEHNR and FQNEAQ (reference sequence). This CDR3 region has 16 residues. Trimming pared 5 bases from V and 3 bases from J, leaving 17 bases between. CDR3 region: CASSAVARTIYNEQFF. As DNA, the CDR3 is TGTGCCAGCAGCGCCGTCGCGCGGACCATCTACAATGAGCAGTTCTTC.

The chain combines TRBV7-9 with TRBJ2-7, with D possibly TRBD1 on 6 matching bases. With 5 bases removed from V and 1 base from J, the gap between germline ends came to 18 bases. The CDR3 is made up of 16 amino acids. Germline loops: CDR1 SEHNR, CDR2 FQNEAQ (reference sequence). The CDR3, as DNA: TGTGCCAGCAGCCCGCTAACGGACAGCGTATCCTACGAGCAGTACTTC. Its protein product is CASSPLTDSVSYEQYF.

The rearrangement links TRBV4-1 to TRBJ2-1, with 7 bases aligning to TRBD1. This CDR3 spans 14 amino acids. Per the germline V gene, CDR1 is MGHRA and CDR2 is YSYEKL. V lost 2 bases, J lost 8 bases, and 6 bases stayed unmatched. CDR3: CASSQQDRADEQFF. The CDR3 DNA reads as TGCGCCAGCAGCCAACAAGACAGGGCCGATGAGCAGTTCTTC.

The gene calls are TRBV6-6 and TRBJ2-5; maybe TRBD2 (6 bases). CDR3 length: 14 residues. Per germline, CDR1 MNHNY and CDR2 SVGAGI (reference sequence). V shed 1 base and J shed 5 bases, with 11 bases lying between them. The CDR3 sequence: CASSYYGGLETQYF. In DNA form, the CDR3 reads TGTGCCAGCAGTTACTACGGGGGACTGGAGACCCAGTACTTC.

The genes are TRBV28 and TRBJ2-5, with D unclear. Germline CDR1 and CDR2: MDHEN and SYDVKM. The CDR3 covers 14 residues. With 7 bases removed from V and 4 bases from J, the gap between germline ends came to 16 bases. In DNA, the CDR3 is TGTGCCAGCAAAGGTGGATCCTCGCGAGAGACCCAGTACTTC. Protein product: CASKGGSSRETQYF. Supplemented by reference TRBV28 and TRBJ2-5, the full variable domain reads DVKVTQSSRYLVKRTGEKVFLECVQDMDHENMFWYRQDPGLGLRLIYFSYDVKMKEKGDIPEGYSVSREKKERFSLILESASTNQTSMYLCASKGGSSRETQYFGPGTRLLVL.

The J gene is TRBJ2-7, the V gene TRBV19; D tentatively fits TRBD1 or TRBD2 (5 bases each). V lost 5 bases, J lost 3 bases, and 11 bases lay in between. The CDR3 is 13 residues long. CDR1 is LNHDA, CDR2 SQIVND, per germline (reference sequence). As DNA, the CDR3 is TGTGCCAGTAGTGCCCGGGACGGCTACGAGCAGTACTTC. Protein sequence: CASSARDGYEQYF.

This clone was counted only a few times. This chain joins TRBV29-1 and TRBJ2-1; TRBD2 matches at 9 bases. The CDR3 extends over 17 amino acids. V lost 0 bases, J lost 7 bases, and 13 bases stayed unmatched. Germline CDR1 SQVTM, CDR2 ANQGSEA. CDR3 DNA sequence: TGCAGCGTTGAAGATCTTGGCGGGAGGGCCGGGAGAAATGAGCAGTTCTTC. Amino acid sequence: CSVEDLGGRAGRNEQFF.

The chain links TRBV19 to TRBJ1-2, with D uncertain. The CDR3 has 14 residues. Germline loops: CDR1 LNHDA, CDR2 SQIVND (reference sequence). V was clipped by 1 base and J by 3 bases, with 9 bases between them. For the CDR3, the DNA is TGTGCCAGTAGTATAGGATCAGGAGACTATGGCTACACCTTC. Protein: CASSIGSGDYGYTF.

The chain joins TRBV20-1 to TRBJ2-5; D might be TRBD1 or TRBD2, each matching 5 bases. The V end lost 8 bases, the J end lost 6 bases, and 13 bases lay between the germline ends. Germline CDR1 and CDR2: DFQATT and SNEGSKA (reference sequence). The CDR3 covers 11 residues. CDR3 DNA: TGCAGTTCAGAGGGGTTGAAGACCCAGTACTTC. This translates into CSSEGLKTQYF.

The J gene is TRBJ2-2, the V gene TRBV13; 8 nucleotides match TRBD1. In germline, CDR1 is PRHDT, CDR2 FYEKMQ (reference sequence). This CDR3 comprises 13 residues. J gave up 6 bases and V 6 bases, and 3 bases lay outside the gene matches. The CDR3 DNA reads as TGTGCCAGCAGTCGACAGGGGCCCGGGGAGCTGTTTTTT. It specifies CASSRQGPGELFF.

CDR3 sequence: CSAELGTTSGNSNEQFF. The CDR3 DNA reads as TGCAGCGCTGAGCTGGGGACTACTAGCGGGAATTCCAATGAGCAGTTCTTC. The chain joins TRBV29-1 to TRBJ2-1; TRBD2 aligns across 10 bases. This CDR3 contains 17 residues. V shed 7 bases, J shed 6 bases, and the junction held 18 bases outside the gene matches. In germline, CDR1 is SQVTM, CDR2 ANQGSEA.

V usage is TRBV11-2 and J usage is TRBJ2-5; D is undetermined. Trimming left V 3 bases short and J 2 bases short, with 13 bases between. The CDR3 contains 15 residues. Germline-derived CDR1 and CDR2 are SGHAT and FQNNGV. In DNA, the CDR3 is TGTGCCAGCAGCTTGGTGCGAGGAGAACAAGAGACCCAGTACTTC. It encodes CASSLVRGEQETQYF.

By sample share, this clone is medium-sized. The DNA of the CDR3 is TGTGCCAGCAGTCCACAGGGCCCCAGCGAGCAGTACTTC. Its protein is CASSPQGPSEQYF. The genes are TRBV6-5 and TRBJ2-7, with a possible D match to TRBD1 (6 bases). The V end lost 5 bases, the J end lost 6 bases, and 14 bases lay between the germline ends. CDR3 size: 13 residues. Germline assignment: CDR1 MNHEY and CDR2 SVGAGI.

This clone was seen a few times. The rearrangement joins TRBV5-4 to TRBJ2-2; D may be TRBD1 (6 bases). Trimming pared 4 bases from V and 7 bases from J, leaving 14 bases between. The CDR3 runs 14 residues. CDR1 and CDR2 from the germline V gene are SGHNT and YYREEE (reference sequence). The CDR3 loop reads CASSPGQGNGELFF. CDR3 in DNA: TGTGCCAGCAGCCCCGGTCAGGGGAACGGGGAGCTGTTTTTT.

In this sample, this clone is medium-sized. The CDR3 region is CASSLRHPGNEQFF. CDR3 nucleotide sequence: TGTGCCAGCAGTTTGCGACACCCGGGCAATGAGCAGTTCTTC. The rearrangement joins TRBV27 to TRBJ2-1, with D unresolved. V lost 3 bases to trimming and J lost 6 bases, with 12 bases between them. Germline V gene data show CDR1 as MNHEY and CDR2 as SMNVEV (reference sequence). This CDR3 spans 14 amino acids.

The gene calls are TRBV9 and TRBJ2-5; the D is unclear. Trimming pared 3 bases from V and 2 bases from J, leaving 11 bases between. Germline V gene data show CDR1 as SGDLS and CDR2 as YYNGEE. This CDR3 spans 14 amino acids. DNA for the CDR3: TGTGCCAGCAGCGCTGGAGCAGAGCAAGAGACCCAGTACTTC. Translated, it gives CASSAGAEQETQYF. The full variable domain, in which reference TRBV9 and TRBJ2-5 provide the parts outside the CDR3, is DSGVTQTPKHLITATGQRVTLRCSPRSGDLSVYWYQQSLDQGLQFLIQYYNGEERAKGNILERFSAQQFPDLHSELNLSSLELGDSALYFCASSAGAEQETQYFGPGTRLLVL.